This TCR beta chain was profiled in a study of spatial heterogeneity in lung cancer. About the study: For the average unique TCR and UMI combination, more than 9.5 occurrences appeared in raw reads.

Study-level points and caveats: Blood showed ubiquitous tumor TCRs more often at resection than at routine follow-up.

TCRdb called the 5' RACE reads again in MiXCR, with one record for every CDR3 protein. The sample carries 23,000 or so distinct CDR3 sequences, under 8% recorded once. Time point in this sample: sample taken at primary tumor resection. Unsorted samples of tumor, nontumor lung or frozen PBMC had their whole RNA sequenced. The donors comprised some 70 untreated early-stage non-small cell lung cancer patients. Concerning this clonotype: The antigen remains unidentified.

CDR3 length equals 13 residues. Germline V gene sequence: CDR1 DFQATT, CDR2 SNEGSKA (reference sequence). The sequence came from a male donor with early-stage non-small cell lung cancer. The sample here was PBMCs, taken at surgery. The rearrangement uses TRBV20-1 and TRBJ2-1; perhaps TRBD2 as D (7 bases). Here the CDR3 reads CSSLTSRGGEQFF. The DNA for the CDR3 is TGCTCTTCCCTGACTAGCCGAGGGGGGGAGCAGTTCTTC.